Listed here are 27 T cell receptor beta chains from one sample, sequenced in a study of blood T cell repertoires in COVID-19. Data came from immunoSEQ multiplex PCR; TCRdb stores just in-frame clones and leaves some out. The data contain a few hundred thousand clones, around 90% of them seen just once; the ten biggest clones take up over 3.5%. What was sequenced was PBMCs or T cells enriched from blood (not recorded which). The source is a woman younger than 35 with acute COVID-19.

CDR3 sequence reads: CASSPRTEWVNEQFF. CDR3 sequence (DNA): TGTGCCAGCAGCCCGCGGACAGAGTGGGTGAATGAGCAGTTCTTC. This sequence joins TRBV9 and TRBJ2-1; TRBD1 is a possible D gene (6 bases). V lost 4 bases and J lost 7, with 18 bases in between. Per the germline V gene, CDR1 is SGDLS and CDR2 is YYNGEE. The CDR3 extends over 15 amino acids.

V usage is TRBV29-1 and J usage is TRBJ2-5; 12 nucleotides match TRBD1. Per germline, CDR1 SQVTM and CDR2 ANQGSEA. Trimming cost V 7 bases and J 5 bases; bases outside gene matches: 8. The CDR3 consists of 14 residues. CDR3 in DNA: TGCAGCGCTTCTCCGGGACAGGGGGCTGAGACCCAGTACTTC. As protein: CSASPGQGAETQYF.

The V and J genes are TRBV30 and TRBJ1-2; D is perhaps TRBD1 (5 bases). In germline, CDR1 is GTSNPN, CDR2 SVGIG (reference sequence). V was pared by 3 bases and J by 2 bases, with 19 bases between. This CDR3 region has 16 residues. The CDR3 reads CAWSPPGVSYNYGYTF. The CDR3 bases are TGTGCCTGGAGCCCCCCGGGGGTGAGTTACAACTATGGCTACACCTTC.

The CDR3 here is CASSLVEKLFF. Here the CDR3 DNA reads TGTGCCAGTAGTCTCGTCGAAAAACTGTTTTTT. The rearrangement links TRBV19 to TRBJ1-4; D unclear. The CDR3 length is 11 residues. The V end lost 5 bases, the J end lost 8 bases, and 6 bases lay between the germline ends. Germline V gene data show CDR1 as LNHDA and CDR2 as SQIVND (reference sequence).

This chain links TRBV4-1 with TRBJ2-7, with TRBD1 as a possible D gene (5 bases). V was clipped by 1 base and J by 0 bases, with 13 bases between them. Germline loops: CDR1 MGHRA, CDR2 YSYEKL. The CDR3 runs to 16 residues. CDR3 protein: CASSQGLHRPSYEQYF. In DNA form, the CDR3 reads TGCGCCAGCAGCCAAGGTCTGCACAGGCCCTCCTACGAGCAGTACTTC.

This clone was seen once. The chain links TRBV10-3 to TRBJ1-1, with D uncertain. The CDR3 spans 12 residues. Trimming stripped 6 bases from V and 4 bases from J, with 9 bases between. Germline assignment: CDR1 ENHRY and CDR2 SYGVKD. CDR3 sequence reads: CAISPTSTEAFF. The CDR3, as DNA: TGTGCCATCAGCCCCACAAGCACTGAAGCTTTCTTT.

The chain couples TRBV10-1 to TRBJ1-1; 11 bases are a match to TRBD1. There are 14 residues in the CDR3. J was trimmed by 3 bases and V by 7 bases; bases with no gene match: 4. Germline values: CDR1 WNHNN, CDR2 SYGVQD (reference sequence). CDR3 DNA sequence: TGCGCCAGCACCCCGGGACAGGGGGACACTGAAGCTTTCTTT. Translating it yields CASTPGQGDTEAFF.

The chain has TRBV29-1 and TRBJ2-5, with D perhaps matching TRBD2 (6 bases). This CDR3 contains 12 residues. Trimming removed 6 bases at V and 3 bases at J, with 11 bases between. Germline CDR1 is SQVTM and CDR2 is ANQGSEA. The CDR3 region is CSVAGGKETQYF. Here the CDR3 DNA reads TGCAGCGTCGCTGGAGGGAAAGAGACCCAGTACTTC.

This sequence joins TRBV19 and TRBJ1-1, with D perhaps TRBD1 (5 bases). Per germline, CDR1 LNHDA and CDR2 SQIVND (reference sequence). CDR3 length equals 12 residues. Trimming shortened V by 8 bases and J by 10 bases, and 17 bases separated the two germline ends. DNA for the CDR3: TGTGCCAGTGGCTTCCGGGACTGGGGAGCTTTCTTT. Translating gives CASGFRDWGAFF. Looking up the rest from reference TRBV19 and TRBJ1-1 gives the full variable domain: DGGITQSPKYLFRKEGQNVTLSCEQNLNHDAMYWYRQDPGQGLRLIYYSQIVNDFQKGDIAEGYSVSREKKESFPLTVTSAQKNPTAFYLCASGFRDWGAFFGQGTRLTVV.

V is TRBV28 and J is TRBJ2-7; the match to TRBD1 covers 9 bases. Germline CDR1 is MDHEN and CDR2 is SYDVKM. After removal of 5 bases from V and 6 bases from J, the junction contained 11 bases not matched to a gene. The CDR3 covers 15 residues. CDR3 in DNA: TGTGCCAGCAGTCAGGGACAGGGATTCGTAAGCGAGCAGTACTTC. As protein: CASSQGQGFVSEQYF.

The V call is TRBV18, the J call TRBJ1-6; D is perhaps TRBD1 (6 bases). Deletions cut 6 bases from V and 0 bases from J, with 12 bases between. The CDR3 is 16 residues long. Per the germline V gene, CDR1 is KGHSH and CDR2 is LQKENI. CDR3 sequence (DNA): TGTGCCAGCTCGCGGGCACAGGGCTCCTATAATTCACCCCTCCACTTT. Its protein is CASSRAQGSYNSPLHF.

This chain connects TRBV4-2 to TRBJ1-2; D unresolved. Germline CDR1 is LGHNA and CDR2 is YNFKEQ. The CDR3 sequence is 15 residues long. The V end lost 2 bases, the J end lost 1 base, and 11 bases lay between the germline ends. The CDR3 nucleotides are TGTGCCAGCAGCCAACATCAGGCTTTTAACTATGGCTACACCTTC. Translated, it gives CASSQHQAFNYGYTF.

The CDR3 protein is CASSSLGQGDSPLHF. The CDR3 DNA sequence: TGCGCCAGCAGCTCCCTCGGACAGGGGGATTCACCCCTCCACTTT. The chain joins TRBV5-1 to TRBJ1-6, with 10 bases fitting TRBD1. Trimming removed 3 bases from V and 8 bases from J; junction bases left unmatched: 5. The V gene's germline CDR1 is SGHRS and CDR2 YFSETQ. This CDR3 contains 15 residues.

This chain links TRBV6-5 with TRBJ1-2; 8 bases match TRBD1. There are 15 residues in the CDR3. The germline gives CDR1 MNHEY, CDR2 SVGAGI. V lost 7 bases to trimming and J lost 5 bases; unmatched junction nucleotides: 12. The CDR3 loop reads CASTFQGAPRYGYTF. The CDR3 nucleotides are TGTGCCAGCACCTTCCAGGGGGCGCCCCGTTATGGCTACACCTTC.

This chain links TRBV12-3 or TRBV12-4 with TRBJ1-1; possibly TRBD1 for D (5 bases). V lost 5 bases and J lost 4, with 11 bases in between. CDR3 length: 13 residues. The CDR3 loop reads CASSPRGSTEAFF. CDR3 bases: TGTGCCAGCAGTCCCCGGGGGTCCACTGAAGCTTTCTTT.

The rearrangement links TRBV28 to TRBJ2-1; 9 bases match TRBD2. After removal of 3 bases from V and 8 bases from J, the junction contained 14 bases not matched to a gene. This CDR3 is 17 amino acids long. Germline CDR1 reads MDHEN; CDR2 reads SYDVKM. The CDR3 region is CASSLEGREGPRDEQFF. The CDR3 DNA reads TGTGCCAGCAGTTTGGAGGGGCGGGAGGGCCCTCGCGATGAGCAGTTCTTC.

The chain employs TRBV11-3 and TRBJ2-1; 9 bases are shared with TRBD2. Unmatched junction bases numbered 1, after V lost 2 bases and J lost 5 bases. The CDR3 length is 14 residues. Germline V gene data show CDR1 as SGHNT and CDR2 as YENEEA. The CDR3 bases are TGTGCCAGCAGCTTAAGCGGGAGGCACAATGAGCAGTTCTTC. Residues: CASSLSGRHNEQFF.

The chain couples TRBV24-1 to TRBJ2-1; the match to TRBD2 covers 7 bases. This CDR3 comprises 16 residues. Germline V gives CDR1 KGHDR, CDR2 SFDVKD. The junction had 3 bases not matched to a gene; V was cut back by 0 bases and J by 2 bases. The CDR3 bases are TGTGCCACCAGTGATTTGGGGAGGGCCACCTACAATGAGCAGTTCTTC. As protein: CATSDLGRATYNEQFF.

The CDR3 DNA reads TGTGCCAGCAGCGTAGGCCTAGCGGGAGGGCTTCAAGAGACCCAGTACTTC. Translating gives CASSVGLAGGLQETQYF. The V call is TRBV9, the J call TRBJ2-5; 12 bases map to TRBD2. The germline gives CDR1 SGDLS, CDR2 YYNGEE. There are 17 residues in the CDR3. V shed 0 bases and J 2 bases; nucleotides not matched to a gene: 5.

The CDR3 protein is CASSLMAGTGAYNEQFF. CDR3 sequence (DNA): TGTGCCAGCAGCTTAATGGCGGGGACAGGGGCTTACAATGAGCAGTTCTTC. The gene calls are TRBV7-3 and TRBJ2-1; TRBD1 matches at 10 bases. With V trimmed by 1 base and J by 4 bases, 7 bases remained unmatched. The CDR3 loop spans 17 amino acids. Germline-derived CDR1 and CDR2 are SGHTA and FQGTGA.

The J gene is TRBJ2-1, the V gene TRBV7-2; 8 positions match TRBD2. The germline V gene has CDR1 SGHTA and CDR2 FQGNSA. J lost 4 bases, V lost 5 bases, and 10 bases had no gene match. The CDR3 sequence is 16 residues long. The CDR3 protein is CASSVHSSGPYNEQFF. The DNA for the CDR3 is TGTGCCAGCAGCGTCCACTCTAGCGGGCCTTACAATGAGCAGTTCTTC.

This chain links TRBV7-6 with TRBJ2-1, with TRBD2 matching 7 bases. The CDR3 consists of 15 residues. V gave up 4 bases and J gave up 2 bases; unmatched junction bases: 5. The germline V gene has CDR1 SGHVS and CDR2 FNYEAQ. The chain's CDR3 is CASSSGTTPYNEQFF. The CDR3 DNA reads TGTGCCAGCAGCTCCGGGACTACCCCCTACAATGAGCAGTTCTTC.

This clone was seen a single time. The CDR3 nucleotides are TGTGCCAGCAGTTCCTACCCGGACAGCTATAGCAATCAGCCCCAGCATTTT. It is translated as CASSSYPDSYSNQPQHF. The genes are TRBV28 and TRBJ1-5; D might be TRBD1 (6 bases). Trimming removed 4 bases from V and 0 bases from J, with 16 bases in between. This CDR3 is built from 17 residues. Looked up from germline, CDR1 is MDHEN and CDR2 is SYDVKM.

The chain links TRBV18 to TRBJ2-1, with TRBD2 matching over 9 bases. This CDR3 is 14 amino acids long. CDR1 KGHSH and CDR2 LQKENI come from the germline V gene. Trimming took 4 bases from V and 5 from J; bases not matched to a gene: 3. CDR3 nucleotide sequence: TGTGCCAGCTCACTAGCGGGAGCCCACAATGAGCAGTTCTTC. Translated, it gives CASSLAGAHNEQFF.

V usage is TRBV5-6 and J usage is TRBJ1-1; D might be TRBD1 (5 bases). V gave up 5 bases and J gave up 1 base, with 12 bases separating them. The CDR3 consists of 14 residues. The germline gives CDR1 SGHDT, CDR2 YYEEEE. Here the CDR3 DNA reads TGTGCCAGCAGGGGGAATGACAGGAACACTGAAGCTTTCTTT. Protein sequence: CASRGNDRNTEAFF.

V is TRBV3-1 (or the pseudogene TRBV3-2) and J is TRBJ2-2, with 8 bases matching TRBD2. This CDR3 has 16 amino acids. The germline CDR1 and CDR2 sequences are LGHDT and YNNKEL (reference sequence). V gave up 2 bases and J gave up 2 bases; unmatched junction bases: 4. The CDR3 nucleotides are TGTGCCAGCAGCCAAAGTCTAGCGGGCAACACCGGGGAGCTGTTTTTT. Translation: CASSQSLAGNTGELFF.

The J gene is TRBJ1-2, the V gene TRBV12-3 or TRBV12-4; D is uncertain. With 2 bases removed from V and 8 bases from J, the gap between germline ends came to 12 bases. The CDR3 contains 13 residues. Written as DNA, the CDR3 is TGTGCCAGCAGTTTACTACGAGTTCGGGGCTACACCTTC. This encodes CASSLLRVRGYTF.